This T cell receptor beta chain was obtained from a study of cytomegalovirus exposure and HLA in healthy donors. Of note for this clone: Its antigen is not known.

Whole-study findings and limits: Three chains linked to CMV were shown in vitro to be specific for CMV antigens. Later work associated more than 15,000 TCR beta sequences with HLA alleles at 0.05 false discovery rate.

The CDR3 length is 16 residues. Looked up from germline, CDR1 is GTSNPN and CDR2 is SVGIG (reference sequence). V shed 2 bases and J shed 2 bases, with 16 bases lying between them. Vbeta (60) and Jbeta (13) primers were used in the PCR. This table comes from immunoSEQ multiplex PCR, and its TCRdb copy is limited to in-frame clones, with some not included. The repertoire has about 45,000 clones, 51% of them found once; the top ten carry approximately 6%. V gene TRBV30 combines with J gene TRBJ2-1, with TRBD2 as a possible D gene (5 bases). The sample consisted of PBMCs. The TCR was taken from a man between 60 and 75 years old in good health and CMV-seronegative. In DNA, the CDR3 is TGTGCCTGGAGTCCTCGGGGTGGAGGCCCCTACAATGAGCAGTTCTTC. Translated: CAWSPRGGGPYNEQFF.